The rows below give T cell receptor beta chains drawn from one sample of a study of blood T cell repertoires in COVID-19. Here immunoSEQ multiplex PCR was the method, and the copy in TCRdb shows in-frame clones only, minus some. The sample includes 45,000 to 60,000 clones, around 85% of them seen just once. The sequenced sample consisted of peripheral blood. The receptors were gathered from a human donor in a cohort sampled during active COVID-19. The CDR3 runs from the conserved cysteine through the conserved F or W. D genes are given only for firm matches. The size field is filled for only some rows; it gives once, few, many or a size class.

d_call,j_call,v_call,clone_size,cdr3_aa,cdr3_nt
TRBD1,TRBJ2-2,TRBV7-2,NA,CASRPGQGVVGELFF,TGTGCCAGCAGACCGGGACAGGGGGTAGTTGGGGAGCTGTTTTTT
NA,TRBJ2-7,TRBV15,NA,CATSRVDSRHEQYF,TGTGCCACCAGCAGAGTTGACTCCCGTCACGAGCAGTACTTC
NA,TRBJ1-1,TRBV27,NA,CASSSAQANTEAFF,TGTGCCAGCAGTTCCGCTCAGGCAAACACTGAAGCTTTCTTT
TRBD1,TRBJ1-2,TRBV6-1,NA,CASSERQTGNYGYTF,TGTGCCAGCAGTGAAAGACAGACAGGGAACTATGGCTACACCTTC
NA,TRBJ2-1,TRBV7-7,NA,CASSSGPFYNEQFF,TGTGCTAGCAGCTCAGGCCCTTTCTACAATGAGCAGTTCTTC
NA,TRBJ2-7,TRBV7-9,NA,CASSLTSYEQYF,TGTGCCAGCAGCCTAACTAGTTACGAGCAGTACTTC
NA,TRBJ2-7,TRBV5-1,few,CASSHEASTYEQYF,TGCGCCAGCAGCCACGAGGCTTCGACCTACGAGCAGTACTTC
NA,TRBJ1-6,TRBV4-1,NA,CASSQSDSLNSPLHF,TGCGCCAGCAGCCAAAGCGACAGCCTTAATTCACCCCTCCACTTT
TRBD2,TRBJ2-2,TRBV3-1/TRBV3-2,NA,CASSFGTSPYTGELFF,TGTGCCAGCAGCTTCGGGACTAGCCCCTACACCGGGGAGCTGTTTTTT
NA,TRBJ1-5,TRBV18,few,CASSPDGRGNQPQHF,TGTGCCAGCTCACCTGATGGCAGGGGTAATCAGCCCCAGCATTTT
TRBD2,TRBJ2-7,TRBV12-5,NA,CASGPSAGASEQYF,TGTGCTAGTGGTCCCTCAGCGGGAGCGAGCGAGCAGTACTTC
TRBD1,TRBJ2-7,TRBV6-5,NA,CASRTGIAYEQYF,TGTGCCAGCAGGACAGGGATCGCGTACGAGCAGTACTTC
NA,TRBJ2-3,TRBV5-8,NA,CASSLGGRGTDTQYF,TGTGCCAGCAGCTTGGGAGGTAGGGGGACAGATACGCAGTATTTT
NA,TRBJ2-1,TRBV25-1,once,CASSEVAAYNEQFF,TGTGCCAGCAGTGAAGTGGCAGCCTACAATGAGCAGTTCTTC
NA,TRBJ2-1,TRBV6-5,NA,CASSYSFRANEQFF,TGTGCCAGCAGTTATAGTTTTCGAGCGAATGAGCAGTTCTTC
TRBD1,TRBJ1-2,TRBV6-6,NA,CASSHSDRDYGYTF,TGTGCCAGCAGTCACTCCGACAGGGACTATGGCTACACCTTC
NA,TRBJ2-7,TRBV19,NA,CASSIGSYSYEQYF,TGTGCCAGTAGTATCGGTAGTTATTCCTACGAGCAGTACTTC
NA,TRBJ2-2,TRBV15,NA,CATSARVDGELFF,TGTGCCACCAGCGCCCGGGTAGACGGGGAGCTGTTTTTT
TRBD1,TRBJ2-1,TRBV5-4,NA,CASSLDRGPYNEQFF,TGTGCCAGCAGCTTGGACAGGGGGCCCTACAATGAGCAGTTCTTC
TRBD2,TRBJ2-1,TRBV6-5,NA,CASNRAGDNEQFF,TGTGCCAGCAATCGAGCGGGAGACAATGAGCAGTTCTTC
NA,TRBJ2-3,TRBV12-3/TRBV12-4,NA,CASSPGASGTQYF,TGTGCCAGCAGCCCAGGGGCCTCGGGTACGCAGTATTTT
NA,TRBJ1-5,TRBV5-1,NA,CASSLAGISNQPQHF,TGCGCCAGCAGCTTGGCAGGGATTAGCAATCAGCCCCAGCATTTT
TRBD2,TRBJ2-1,TRBV5-1,NA,CASSPRLARGVEQFF,TGCGCCAGCAGCCCGCGACTAGCCCGTGGCGTTGAGCAGTTCTTC
NA,TRBJ2-2,TRBV3-1/TRBV3-2,NA,CASRGGALGTGELFF,TGTGCCAGCAGAGGGGGGGCTTTGGGGACCGGGGAGCTGTTTTTT
NA,TRBJ2-3,TRBV30,NA,CASTRGVSTDTQYF,TGTGCCTCAACGCGGGGAGTGAGCACAGATACGCAGTATTTT
TRBD1,TRBJ2-5,TRBV5-1,NA,CASSIGTGGGETQYF,TGCGCCAGCAGCATAGGGACAGGTGGGGGAGAGACCCAGTACTTC
NA,TRBJ2-7,TRBV11-2,NA,CASSLDRVNEQYF,TGTGCCAGCAGCTTAGATCGGGTGAACGAGCAGTACTTC
NA,TRBJ2-1,TRBV3-1/TRBV3-2,NA,CASSLNQYNEQFF,TGTGCCAGCAGCCTCAACCAGTACAATGAGCAGTTCTTC
NA,TRBJ1-2,TRBV3-1/TRBV3-2,NA,CASSQGGGYGYTF,TGTGCCAGCAGCCAAGGGGGGGGGTATGGCTACACCTTC
NA,TRBJ1-6,TRBV5-6,NA,CASSLGRVSSPLHF,TGTGCCAGCAGCTTGGGCAGGGTGTCGTCACCCCTCCACTTT
TRBD2,TRBJ2-7,TRBV6-5,NA,CASSYSSGGVSYEQYF,TGTGCCAGCAGTTACAGTAGCGGGGGGGTCTCCTACGAGCAGTACTTC